In its sample, the clone carrying this T cell receptor (beta chain) was seen a few times. Its antigen remains unidentified. This CDR3 is built from 16 residues. The germline CDR1 and CDR2 sequences are SGHTA and FQGNSA. V was pared by 5 bases and J by 2 bases, with 18 bases between. The sample belongs to a study of T-cell memory formation after mild COVID-19. Study information: In these data, TCR clusters were largely donor specific. The study's findings and limits: Among CD4+ contracting clones, most were CM and EM, and CD8+ ones EMRA. Pre-infection memory harbored some responding clones, suggesting cross-reactive memory joined.

TCRdb analysed the 5' RACE reads with MiXCR anew, one entry per CDR3 protein. The sample holds hundreds of thousands of distinct CDR3 sequences; 20% to 25% are singletons and the top ten take about 8.7%. This chain connects TRBV7-2 to TRBJ2-5; maybe TRBD1 (6 bases). The sequencing sample was made of PBMCs or a T cell subset sorted from them (not recorded which). This sequence originates from an adult woman who had mild COVID-19 (a few samples of this study predate the infection). Cell type and time point are not known. CDR3 residues: CASSGRKDRIQETQYF. The CDR3 DNA reads TGTGCCAGCAGCGGGAGAAAAGACAGGATACAAGAGACCCAGTACTTC.